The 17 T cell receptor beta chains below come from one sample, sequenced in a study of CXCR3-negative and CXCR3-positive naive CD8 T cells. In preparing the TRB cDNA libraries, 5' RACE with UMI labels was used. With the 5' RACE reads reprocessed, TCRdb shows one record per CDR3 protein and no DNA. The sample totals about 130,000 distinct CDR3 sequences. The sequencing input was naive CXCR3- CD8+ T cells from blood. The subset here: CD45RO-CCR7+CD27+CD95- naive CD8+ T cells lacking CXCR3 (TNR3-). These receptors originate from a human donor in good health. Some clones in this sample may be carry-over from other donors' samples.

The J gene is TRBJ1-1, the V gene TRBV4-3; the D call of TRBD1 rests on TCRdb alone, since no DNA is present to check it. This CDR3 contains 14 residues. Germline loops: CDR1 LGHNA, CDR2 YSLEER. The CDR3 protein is CASSDGTGGTEAFF.

The CDR3 loop reads CASTPTSGYPSSYNEQFF. This chain uses TRBV19 with TRBJ2-1; TCRdb reports TRBD2, a call that lacks DNA to check it against. Germline V lookup: CDR1 LNHDA, CDR2 SQIVND (reference sequence). This CDR3 has 18 amino acids. The full variable domain, completed using reference TRBV19 and TRBJ2-1, is DGGITQSPKYLFRKEGQNVTLSCEQNLNHDAMYWYRQDPGQGLRLIYYSQIVNDFQKGDIAEGYSVSREKKESFPLTVTSAQKNPTAFYLCASTPTSGYPSSYNEQFFGPGTRLTVL.

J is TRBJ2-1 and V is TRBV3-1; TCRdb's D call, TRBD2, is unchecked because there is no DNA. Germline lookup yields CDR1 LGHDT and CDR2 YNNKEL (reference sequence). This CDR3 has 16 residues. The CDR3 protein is CASSRLSGNSYNEQFF.

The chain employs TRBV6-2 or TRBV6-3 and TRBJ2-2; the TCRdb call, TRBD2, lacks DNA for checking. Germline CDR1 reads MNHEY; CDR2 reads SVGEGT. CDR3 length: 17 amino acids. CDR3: CASRETRPVSGTGELFF.

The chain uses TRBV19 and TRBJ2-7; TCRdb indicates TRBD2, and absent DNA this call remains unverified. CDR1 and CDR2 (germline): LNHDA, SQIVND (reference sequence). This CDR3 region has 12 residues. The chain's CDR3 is CATSGESYEQYF.

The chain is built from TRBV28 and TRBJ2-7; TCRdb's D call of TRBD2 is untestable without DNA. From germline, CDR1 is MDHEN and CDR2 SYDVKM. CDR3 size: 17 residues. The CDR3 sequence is CASSFLQLAGGNYEQYF.

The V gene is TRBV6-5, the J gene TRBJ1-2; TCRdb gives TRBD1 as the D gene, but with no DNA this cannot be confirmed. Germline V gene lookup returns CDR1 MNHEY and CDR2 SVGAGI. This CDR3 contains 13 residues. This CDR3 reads CASSPLAYYGYTF.

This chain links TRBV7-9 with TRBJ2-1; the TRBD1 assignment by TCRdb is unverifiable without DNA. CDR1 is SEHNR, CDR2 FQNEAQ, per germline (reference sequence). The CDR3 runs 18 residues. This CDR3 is CASSRIPGQGTDAHEQFF.

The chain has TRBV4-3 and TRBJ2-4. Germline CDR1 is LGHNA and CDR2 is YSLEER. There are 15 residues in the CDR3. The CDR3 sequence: CASSQGTASLNIQYF.

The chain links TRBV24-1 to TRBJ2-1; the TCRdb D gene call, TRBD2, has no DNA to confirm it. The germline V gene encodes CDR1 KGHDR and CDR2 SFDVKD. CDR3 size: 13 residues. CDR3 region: CATSDLAGNEQFF.

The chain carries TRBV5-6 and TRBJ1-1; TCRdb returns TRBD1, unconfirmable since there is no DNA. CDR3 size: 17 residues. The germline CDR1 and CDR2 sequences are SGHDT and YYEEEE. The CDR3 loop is CACSFQGTTPGGTEAFF. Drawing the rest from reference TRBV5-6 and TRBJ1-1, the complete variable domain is DAGVTQSPTHLIKTRGQQVTLRCSPKSGHDTVSWYQQALGQGPQFIFQYYEEEERQRGNFPDRFSGHQFPNYSSELNVNALLLGDSALYLCACSFQGTTPGGTEAFFGQGTRLTVV.

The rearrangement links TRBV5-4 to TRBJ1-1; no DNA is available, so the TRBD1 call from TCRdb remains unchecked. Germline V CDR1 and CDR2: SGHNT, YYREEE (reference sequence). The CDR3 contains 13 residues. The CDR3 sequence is CASSLGQSSEAFF.

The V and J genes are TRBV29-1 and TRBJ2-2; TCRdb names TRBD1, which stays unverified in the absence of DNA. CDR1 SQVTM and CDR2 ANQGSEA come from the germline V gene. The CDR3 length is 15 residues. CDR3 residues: CSVPRTGGLGGELFF.

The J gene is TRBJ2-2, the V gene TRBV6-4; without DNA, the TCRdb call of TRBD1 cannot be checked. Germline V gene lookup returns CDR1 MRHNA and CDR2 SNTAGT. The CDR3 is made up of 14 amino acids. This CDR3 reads CATSSQGQTGELFF.

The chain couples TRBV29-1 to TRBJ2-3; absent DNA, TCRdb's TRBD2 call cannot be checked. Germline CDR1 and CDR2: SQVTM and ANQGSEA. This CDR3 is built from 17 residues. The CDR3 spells CSVAGASGSRSTDTQYF.

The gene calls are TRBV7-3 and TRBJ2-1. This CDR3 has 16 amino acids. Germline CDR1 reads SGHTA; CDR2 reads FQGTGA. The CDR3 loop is CASSLTAVGPYNEQFF.

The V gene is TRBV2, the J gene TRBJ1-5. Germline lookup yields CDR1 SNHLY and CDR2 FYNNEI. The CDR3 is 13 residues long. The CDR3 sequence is CASSDWSNQPQHF.